This T cell receptor beta chain was profiled in a study of T-cell memory formation after mild COVID-19. Notes on this clonotype: The antigen is unknown.

Overall study findings and caveats: Clones shrinking from day 15 to 85 showed even CD4/CD8 mixes; later expanders tilted CD4+.

TCRdb recomputed calls from the 5' RACE reads with MiXCR, one row per CDR3 protein. The table lists about 130,000 distinct CDR3 sequences, about 5.9% of them singletons. The germline V gene encodes CDR1 DFQATT and CDR2 SNEGSKA (reference sequence). V trimming: 7 bases; J trimming: 6 bases; junction bases outside the gene matches: 4. The CDR3 runs to 12 residues. Source material: PBMCs or a T cell subset sorted from them (not recorded which). This chain joins TRBV20-1 and TRBJ2-3; 10 bases line up with TRBD2. The clonotype originates from an adult woman who had mild COVID-19 (a few samples of this study predate the infection). Cell type and time point are not known. CDR3 DNA: TGCAGTGTCCGTAGCGGGAGGGATACGCAGTATTTT. It encodes CSVRSGRDTQYF.